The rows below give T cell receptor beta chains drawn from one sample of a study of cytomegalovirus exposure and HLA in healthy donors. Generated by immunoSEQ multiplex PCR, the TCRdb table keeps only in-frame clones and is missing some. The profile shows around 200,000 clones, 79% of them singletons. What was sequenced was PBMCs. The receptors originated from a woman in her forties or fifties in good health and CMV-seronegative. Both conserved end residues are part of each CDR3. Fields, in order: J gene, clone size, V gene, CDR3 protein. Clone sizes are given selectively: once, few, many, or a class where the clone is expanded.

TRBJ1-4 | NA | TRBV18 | CASSTGGNEKLFF
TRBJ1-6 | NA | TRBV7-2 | CASSRRLTGKDSPLHF
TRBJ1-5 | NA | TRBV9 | CASSVDEGSNQPQHF
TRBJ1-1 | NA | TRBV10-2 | CASRGQGIGNTEAFF
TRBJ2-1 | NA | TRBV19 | CASSMPSGSSGEQFF
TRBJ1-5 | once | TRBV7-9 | CSSSWGDQPQHF
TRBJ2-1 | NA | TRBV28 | CATRGIAGANEQFF
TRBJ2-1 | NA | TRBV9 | CASSASGERVYNEQFF
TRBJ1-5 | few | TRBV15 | CATRGPYSNQPQHF
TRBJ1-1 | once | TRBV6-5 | CASSLTGFGEAFF
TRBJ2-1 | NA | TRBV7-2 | CASSLPLGQRSSYNEQFF
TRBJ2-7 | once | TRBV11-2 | CASSLGQRNYEQYF
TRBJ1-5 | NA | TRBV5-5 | CASSKQQYSNQPQHF
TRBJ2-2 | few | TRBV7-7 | CASSKDRTNTGELFF
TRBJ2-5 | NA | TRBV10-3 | CAISASSGGLTFQETQYF
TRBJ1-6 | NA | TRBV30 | CAFAAGTGPNSPLHF
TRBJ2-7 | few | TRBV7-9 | CASSTGGQESSYEQYF
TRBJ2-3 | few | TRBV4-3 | CASSLLLAGADTQYF
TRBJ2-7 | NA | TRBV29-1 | CSVTPGGSYEQYF
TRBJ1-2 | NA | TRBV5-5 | CASSLMTNPGTRLNYGYTF
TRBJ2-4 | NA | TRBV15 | CATSRVAGGPGGGNIQYF
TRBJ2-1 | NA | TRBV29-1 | CSVLGMGADNEQFF
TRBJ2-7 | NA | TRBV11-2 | CASSSGQGTLYEQYF
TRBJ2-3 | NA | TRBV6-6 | CASSPTGTDTQYF
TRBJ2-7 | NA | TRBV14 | CASSQDLHEQYF
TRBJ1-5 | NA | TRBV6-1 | CASSEADRESRPQHF
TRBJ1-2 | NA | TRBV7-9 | CSSSRLTGGDGYTF
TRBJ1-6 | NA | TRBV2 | CASSEWGTGDYNSPLHF
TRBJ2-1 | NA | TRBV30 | CAWSLGGAGNEQFF
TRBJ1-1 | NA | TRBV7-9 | CSSSLDAGKNTEAFF
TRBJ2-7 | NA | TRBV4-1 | CASSQVSQGAYEQYF
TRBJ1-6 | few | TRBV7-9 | CASSEGKPNSPLHF
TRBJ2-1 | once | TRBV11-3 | CASSYRTSGKRDRSYNEQFF
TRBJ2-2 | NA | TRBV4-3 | CASSQDLSGGNGELFF
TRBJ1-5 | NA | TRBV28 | CASSLRQVNQPQHF
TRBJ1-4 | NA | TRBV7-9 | CASSFLSPGQRINEKLFF
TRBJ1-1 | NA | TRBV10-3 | CAISAGQNTEAFF
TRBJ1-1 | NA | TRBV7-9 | CSSSLSRQQNTEAFF
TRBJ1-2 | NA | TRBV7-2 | CASSLAGTANYGYTF
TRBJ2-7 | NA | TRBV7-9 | CSSSQGLSYEQYF
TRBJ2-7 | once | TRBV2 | CASSDPQGAPYEQYF
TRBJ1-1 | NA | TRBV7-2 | CASSLTPMNTEAFF
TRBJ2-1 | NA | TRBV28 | CASSLGGNRGFF
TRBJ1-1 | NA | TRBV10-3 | CAISRQGSNTEAFF
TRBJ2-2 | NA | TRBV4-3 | CASSQGPGQGASGELFF
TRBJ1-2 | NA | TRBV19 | CASSLAGGWYYGYTF
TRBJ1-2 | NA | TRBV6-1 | CASSAADTIGGYTF
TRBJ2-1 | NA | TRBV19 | CASTGDSNEQFF
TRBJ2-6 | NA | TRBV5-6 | CASSFRAASGANVLTF
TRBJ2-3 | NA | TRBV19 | CASSQGLVDTQYF
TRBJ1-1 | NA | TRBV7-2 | CASSLPQGSTEAFF